Below, 26 T cell receptor beta chains from the same sample are listed, as sequenced in a study of identical twins. TCRdb reprocessed the 5' RACE reads with MiXCR, giving one entry per CDR3 protein. The data show about 210,000 distinct CDR3 sequences, with less than 9.5% seen just once and around 5.1% held by the top ten. Material for sequencing was memory (CD45RO+) T cells sorted from blood. Receptors originate from a woman aged 18-29 years in good health.

CDR3 in amino acids: CASSTPGEQYF. The DNA of the CDR3 is TGTGCCAGCAGCACGCCAGGGGAGCAGTACTTC. This chain uses TRBV12-3 or TRBV12-4 with TRBJ2-7, with a possible D match to TRBD1 (5 bases). The CDR3 runs to 11 residues. With 6 bases removed from V and 7 bases from J, the gap between germline ends came to 10 bases.

This clonotype was detected many times. V usage is TRBV10-3 and J usage is TRBJ1-5; D might be TRBD1 (5 bases). The CDR3 totals 13 residues. Trimming took off 7 bases at V and 5 bases at J, with 12 bases between the two ends. Germline CDR1 reads ENHRY; CDR2 reads SYGVKD. The CDR3 DNA is TGTGCCATCACCCAGGGTTCGGATCAGCCCCAGCATTTT. Encoded protein: CAITQGSDQPQHF.

This clonotype was picked up a small number of times. The CDR3 bases are TGCAGTGCTAGAGATCATGGTAGGAACACTGAAGCTTTCTTT. Residues: CSARDHGRNTEAFF. This chain links TRBV20-1 with TRBJ1-1; D is unclear. CDR3 length equals 14 residues. V dropped 0 bases and J dropped 1 base, with 9 bases sitting between them. Germline V gives CDR1 DFQATT, CDR2 SNEGSKA (reference sequence).

This clonotype was found many times. The rearrangement joins TRBV4-1 to TRBJ2-7; the D is unclear. The CDR3 has 18 amino acids. CDR1 is MGHRA and CDR2 is YSYEKL in the germline V gene. Trimming removed 1 base from V and 0 bases from J, with 19 bases in between. The CDR3, as DNA: TGCGCCAGCAGCCAAGTCCTCCTGGACCCTTCCAGCTCCTACGAGCAGTACTTC. Translating gives CASSQVLLDPSSSYEQYF.

This clonotype was observed a handful of times. J is TRBJ2-4 and V is TRBV20-1; D might be TRBD1 or TRBD2, each matching 6 bases. The CDR3 sequence is 18 residues long. The V gene lost 0 bases and the J gene lost 0 bases, with 18 bases spanning the gap. Germline loops: CDR1 DFQATT, CDR2 SNEGSKA (reference sequence). The CDR3 nucleotides read TGCAGTGCTAGAGAGGGGGGACACCGTATCGTAGCCAAAAACATTCAGTACTTC. The encoded protein is CSAREGGHRIVAKNIQYF.

In this sample, this clonotype turned up a few times. The chain links TRBV19 to TRBJ2-7; D perhaps matches TRBD2 (5 bases). The CDR3 covers 14 residues. CDR1 and CDR2 (germline): LNHDA, SQIVND (reference sequence). Between the trimmed V and J ends, which lost 3 bases and 2 bases, there was a span of 11 bases. The CDR3 DNA follows: TGTGCCAGTAGTATTAGCGAGTTGACCTACGAGCAGTACTTC. Translating it yields CASSISELTYEQYF. The variable domain in full, completed from reference TRBV19 and TRBJ2-7, reads DGGITQSPKYLFRKEGQNVTLSCEQNLNHDAMYWYRQDPGQGLRLIYYSQIVNDFQKGDIAEGYSVSREKKESFPLTVTSAQKNPTAFYLCASSISELTYEQYFGPGTRLTVT.

The V call is TRBV9, the J call TRBJ2-7; no reliable D call. This CDR3 spans 13 amino acids. The V and J ends lost 0 bases and 4 bases respectively, with 8 bases between them. Germline V gives CDR1 SGDLS, CDR2 YYNGEE. In DNA, the CDR3 is TGTGCCAGCAGCGTAGAGGGAAAATACGAGCAGTACTTC. Protein sequence: CASSVEGKYEQYF.

This chain uses TRBV6-1 with TRBJ2-3; 7 nucleotides align to TRBD2. J gave up 9 bases and V 4 bases, and 10 bases lay outside the gene matches. The CDR3 runs 14 residues. The germline CDR1 and CDR2 sequences are MNHNS and SASEGT. The DNA for the CDR3 is TGTGCCAGCAGTGCGGGACTGCCAGCGGGGACGCAGTATTTT. Its protein is CASSAGLPAGTQYF.

This clonotype was recorded at least ten times. The rearrangement links TRBV9 to TRBJ1-1, with D possibly TRBD1 on 5 matching bases. CDR1 is SGDLS, CDR2 YYNGEE, per germline. The CDR3 spans 13 residues. V gave up 0 bases and J gave up 6 bases, with 9 bases separating them. CDR3 DNA sequence: TGTGCCAGCAGCGTAGGTGGGGGATCTGAAGCTTTCTTT. Its protein product is CASSVGGGSEAFF.

This clonotype appeared many times. This chain connects TRBV4-3 to TRBJ2-5; D might be TRBD1 (6 bases). CDR3 length: 17 amino acids. CDR1 is LGHNA, CDR2 YSLEER, per germline. V was shortened by 0 bases and J by 5 bases, with 19 bases between the two germline ends. CDR3: CASSQEAVQGWRETQYF. The CDR3 nucleotides read TGCGCCAGCAGCCAAGAAGCGGTACAGGGCTGGAGGGAGACCCAGTACTTC.

This clonotype has a handful of counts. The V gene is TRBV5-4, the J gene TRBJ2-1; no firm D call. This CDR3 is built from 13 residues. V dropped 4 bases and J dropped 8 bases, with 13 bases sitting between them. The germline CDR1 and CDR2 sequences are SGHNT and YYREEE (reference sequence). This CDR3 is CASSPKSVDEQFF. CDR3 nucleotides: TGTGCCAGCAGCCCGAAGTCAGTCGATGAGCAGTTCTTC.

CDR3 nucleotides: TGTGCCAGCAGTGAATCCTGGGGGGGTGGCTACAATGAGCAGTTCTTC. Protein: CASSESWGGGYNEQFF. V is TRBV25-1 and J is TRBJ2-1; 7 positions agree with TRBD2. Germline lookup yields CDR1 MGHDK and CDR2 SYGVNS. The CDR3 is 16 amino acids. The junction had 6 bases not matched to a gene; V was cut back by 1 base and J by 3 bases.

This clonotype has more than one count but fewer than ten. The chain links TRBV3-1 to TRBJ1-5; D is unclear. Germline lookup yields CDR1 LGHDT and CDR2 YNNKEL (reference sequence). V was trimmed by 8 bases and J by 0 bases, leaving 5 bases between them. The length of the CDR3 is 12 residues. CDR3 in DNA: TGTGCCAGCGGAATTAGCAATCAGCCCCAGCATTTT. It is translated as CASGISNQPQHF.

This clonotype has at least ten counts. V is TRBV7-9 and J is TRBJ1-3; D gene ambiguous. The CDR3 consists of 14 residues. V lost 8 bases and J lost 6, with 17 bases in between. Germline loops: CDR1 SEHNR, CDR2 FQNEAQ (reference sequence). The CDR3 region has the DNA TGTGCCAGCGCGGGCCCTAACGAGGCAAACACCATATATTTT. Its protein is CASAGPNEANTIYF.

In DNA, the CDR3 is TGTGCCAGCAGCGTAGATGGAAATGAGCAGTTCTTC. Amino acid sequence: CASSVDGNEQFF. The genes are TRBV9 and TRBJ2-1; D is unresolved. V lost 0 bases, J lost 7 bases, and 5 bases lay in between. The germline CDR1 and CDR2 sequences are SGDLS and YYNGEE. The CDR3 consists of 12 residues.

This clonotype was observed a few times. The chain uses TRBV7-9 and TRBJ1-5; no clear D. The CDR3 runs to 12 residues. Germline CDR1 reads SEHNR; CDR2 reads FQNEAQ (reference sequence). Between the trimmed V and J ends, which lost 1 base and 7 bases, there was a span of 5 bases. The CDR3 is CASSLGRQPQHF. In DNA form, the CDR3 reads TGTGCCAGCAGCTTAGGTCGCCAGCCCCAGCATTTT.

This clonotype has a handful of counts. The chain carries TRBV11-2 and TRBJ1-4; D is possibly TRBD1 (5 bases). Germline CDR1 reads SGHAT; CDR2 reads FQNNGV. V shed 1 base and J shed 5 bases, with 8 bases lying between them. CDR3 size: 14 residues. CDR3 amino acids: CASSLGQGNEKLFF. In DNA, the CDR3 is TGTGCCAGCAGCTTAGGGCAGGGCAATGAAAAACTGTTTTTT.

Many counts were recorded for this clonotype. The genes are TRBV10-3 and TRBJ2-5; D is uncertain. CDR3 length equals 14 residues. The V gene's germline CDR1 is ENHRY and CDR2 SYGVKD. V gave up 0 bases and J gave up 2 bases, with 7 bases separating them. CDR3 sequence (DNA): TGTGCCATCAGTGAGTCGAAAGGACAAGAGACCCAGTACTTC. It specifies CAISESKGQETQYF.

There are many counts of this clonotype. The rearrangement uses TRBV5-1 and TRBJ1-6; 8 bases match TRBD1. The CDR3 consists of 14 residues. Germline CDR1 reads SGHRS; CDR2 reads YFSETQ. Trimming took 3 bases from V and 10 from J; bases not matched to a gene: 6. CDR3 protein: CASSSTGQGSPLHF. As DNA, the CDR3 is TGCGCCAGCAGCTCCACCGGACAGGGCTCACCCCTCCACTTT.

This clonotype was seen a few times. The chain combines TRBV6-2 or TRBV6-3 with TRBJ2-5; a possible D gene is TRBD2 (6 bases). Trimming left V 2 bases short and J 5 bases short, with 18 bases between. Germline V CDR1 and CDR2: MNHEY, SVGEGT. The CDR3 contains 16 residues. The CDR3 protein is CASSYPRAGRRETQYF. CDR3 nucleotide sequence: TGTGCCAGCAGTTACCCACGTGCGGGGCGTCGGGAGACCCAGTACTTC.

The genes are TRBV18 and TRBJ2-7; unclear D gene. CDR1 and CDR2 from the germline V gene are KGHSH and LQKENI. The CDR3 runs 15 residues. Trimming cost V 2 bases and J 5 bases, with 16 bases left between them. The CDR3 coding sequence is TGTGCCAGCTCACCAGGGCTTGTCGTAAGTCACGAGCAGTACTTC. Translated, it gives CASSPGLVVSHEQYF.

In nucleotides, the CDR3 is TGTGCCAGCAGCCCATCGGGTCTAGCGGGGGTAGAGACCCAGTACTTC. Its translation: CASSPSGLAGVETQYF. J is TRBJ2-5 and V is TRBV5-5; 10 bases map to TRBD2. The germline CDR1 and CDR2 sequences are SGHKS and YYEKEE (reference sequence). V lost 4 bases and J lost 4; bases outside the gene matches: 10. The CDR3 is 16 amino acids.

This clonotype was recorded a few times. CDR3 amino acids: CASRPGQITDTQYF. The CDR3, as DNA: TGTGCCAGCAGACCGGGACAGATCACAGATACGCAGTATTTT. This chain uses TRBV13 with TRBJ2-3, with 7 bases fitting TRBD1. Germline CDR1 reads PRHDT; CDR2 reads FYEKMQ (reference sequence). There are 14 residues in the CDR3. The V gene end was trimmed by 6 bases and the J gene end by 2 bases; junction bases not matched to a gene: 5.

This clonotype turned up a few times. The CDR3 is CASSLGATGELFF. CDR3 nucleotides: TGTGCCAGCTCACTTGGGGCAACCGGGGAGCTGTTTTTT. This chain joins TRBV18 and TRBJ2-2; maybe TRBD1 (5 bases). Germline values: CDR1 KGHSH, CDR2 LQKENI. This CDR3 is 13 amino acids long. V lost 4 bases and J lost 5, with 8 bases in between.

This clonotype was counted many times. This chain links TRBV20-1 with TRBJ1-4; no reliable D call. Trimming pared 5 bases from V and 8 bases from J, leaving 12 bases between. Germline V gene data show CDR1 as DFQATT and CDR2 as SNEGSKA (reference sequence). The CDR3 extends over 12 amino acids. DNA for the CDR3: TGCAGTGCTCGCCAAATGAAGGAAAAACTGTTTTTT. Encoded protein: CSARQMKEKLFF.

This clonotype was counted between two and nine times. The genes are TRBV5-5 and TRBJ1-6; D is unclear. Trimming shortened V by 0 bases and J by 9 bases, and 13 bases separated the two germline ends. Germline V gene data show CDR1 as SGHKS and CDR2 as YYEKEE (reference sequence). This CDR3 has 15 residues. The CDR3 sequence: CASSLGAGERSPLHF. The CDR3 DNA reads as TGTGCCAGCAGCTTGGGGGCAGGCGAGCGTTCACCCCTCCACTTT.